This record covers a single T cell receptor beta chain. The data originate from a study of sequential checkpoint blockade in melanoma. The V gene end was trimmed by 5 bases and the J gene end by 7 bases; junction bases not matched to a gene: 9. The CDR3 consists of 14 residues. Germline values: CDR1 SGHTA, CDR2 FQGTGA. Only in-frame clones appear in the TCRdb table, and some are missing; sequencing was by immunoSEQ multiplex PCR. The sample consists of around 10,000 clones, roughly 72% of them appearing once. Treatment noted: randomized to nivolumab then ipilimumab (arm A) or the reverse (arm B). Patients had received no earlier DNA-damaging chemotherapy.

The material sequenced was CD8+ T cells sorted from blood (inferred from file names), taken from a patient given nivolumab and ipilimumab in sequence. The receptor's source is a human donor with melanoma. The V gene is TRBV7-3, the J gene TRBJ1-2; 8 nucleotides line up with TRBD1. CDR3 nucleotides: TGTGCCAGCAGCCCGACAGGGGTGGGATTTGGCTACACCTTC. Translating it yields CASSPTGVGFGYTF. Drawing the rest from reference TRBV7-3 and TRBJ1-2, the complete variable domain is GAGVSQTPSNKVTEKGKYVELRCDPISGHTALYWYRQSLGQGPEFLIYFQGTGAADDSGLPNDRFFAVRPEGSVSTLKIQRTERGDSAVYLCASSPTGVGFGYTFGSGTRLTVV.